Below are 18 T cell receptor beta chains sequenced from a single sample in a study of identifying expanded T cells in peripheral blood. Only in-frame clones appear in the TCRdb table, and some are missing; sequencing was by immunoSEQ multiplex PCR. The data contain roughly 86,000 clones, approximately 85% of them singletons. The sequenced sample was blood. All receptors derive from a person aged 18 to 70 in good health.

CDR3 amino acids: CASSTGSDTQYF. CDR3 nucleotide sequence: TGCGCCAGCAGTACGGGATCAGATACGCAGTATTTT. This chain links TRBV5-1 with TRBJ2-3, with a possible D match to TRBD2 (5 bases). The CDR3 is 12 residues long. The germline gives CDR1 SGHRS, CDR2 YFSETQ. V was trimmed by 5 bases and J by 4 bases, leaving 8 bases between them.

V is TRBV5-1 and J is TRBJ2-7, with D perhaps TRBD1 (7 bases). The V and J ends lost 7 bases and 0 bases respectively, with 20 bases between them. There are 16 residues in the CDR3. The germline CDR1 and CDR2 sequences are SGHRS and YFSETQ. The CDR3 DNA follows: TGCGCCAGCCGCCCCCAGGCAGGGGGGAGCTCCTACGAGCAGTACTTC. Protein sequence: CASRPQAGGSSYEQYF.

The chain recombines TRBV11-2 with TRBJ2-7, with D possibly being TRBD2 (6 bases). Trimming stripped 1 base from V and 2 bases from J, with 15 bases between. The germline V gene encodes CDR1 SGHAT and CDR2 FQNNGV. The CDR3 loop spans 16 amino acids. The chain's CDR3 is CASSLGGVAKTYEQYF. CDR3 DNA sequence: TGTGCCAGCAGCTTAGGGGGGGTCGCCAAGACCTACGAGCAGTACTTC.

This clone was seen once. This chain connects TRBV30 to TRBJ1-1; D is perhaps TRBD1 (5 bases). Trimming cost V 1 base and J 1 base, with 10 bases left between them. The germline CDR1 and CDR2 sequences are GTSNPN and SVGIG (reference sequence). The CDR3 has 14 amino acids. The CDR3 DNA reads TGTGCCTGGAGTGGGGGGGGACCGAACACTGAAGCTTTCTTT. Protein product: CAWSGGGPNTEAFF.

The CDR3 nucleotides read TGTGCCAGCAGGGTTTTAGAGGATCCCTTGGATGAGCAGTTCTTC. Encoded protein: CASRVLEDPLDEQFF. The chain links TRBV7-9 to TRBJ2-1; D remains unclear. V was shortened by 6 bases and J by 8 bases, with 20 bases between the two germline ends. In germline, CDR1 is SEHNR, CDR2 FQNEAQ (reference sequence). The CDR3 runs to 15 residues. The whole variable domain, remainder taken from reference TRBV7-9 and TRBJ2-1, is DTGVSQNPRHKITKRGQNVTFRCDPISEHNRLYWYRQTLGQGPEFLTYFQNEAQLEKSRLLSDRFSAERPKGSFSTLEIQRTEQGDSAMYLCASRVLEDPLDEQFFGPGTRLTVL.

This chain links TRBV19 with TRBJ2-5; D call uncertain. The V end was cut by 5 bases, the J end by 2 bases, with 21 bases between. This CDR3 has 17 residues. Germline lookup yields CDR1 LNHDA and CDR2 SQIVND (reference sequence). The CDR3 here is CASSPVWLGGSQETQYF. The CDR3 nucleotides read TGTGCCAGTAGTCCCGTCTGGTTGGGTGGCAGTCAAGAGACCCAGTACTTC.

The chain recombines TRBV6-1 with TRBJ1-2, with 7 bases matching TRBD1. V lost 6 bases and J lost 8; bases outside the gene matches: 12. CDR1 is MNHNS and CDR2 is SASEGT in the germline V gene. This CDR3 has 14 amino acids. In DNA form, the CDR3 reads TGTGCCAGCAGCCCGACAGGGAAGGAACGGGGCTACACCTTC. As protein: CASSPTGKERGYTF.

This clone was found a few times. The chain employs TRBV4-1 and TRBJ1-6; D is ambiguous. CDR3 length: 15 amino acids. Germline V gives CDR1 MGHRA, CDR2 YSYEKL. The V end was cut by 2 bases, the J end by 9 bases, with 14 bases between. CDR3 protein: CASSQPRDTGSPLHF. CDR3 DNA sequence: TGCGCCAGCAGCCAACCGAGGGATACGGGTTCACCCCTCCACTTT.

Only one count was recorded for this clone. The V and J genes are TRBV7-6 and TRBJ2-3; D might be TRBD2 (7 bases). Germline values: CDR1 SGHVS, CDR2 FNYEAQ. Trimming removed 5 bases at V and 3 bases at J, with 24 bases between. CDR3 length: 18 amino acids. The CDR3 spells CASSPTPGGGQWTDTQYF. In DNA, the CDR3 is TGTGCCAGCAGCCCAACGCCGGGCGGGGGCCAGTGGACAGATACGCAGTATTTT. The variable domain in full, completed from reference TRBV7-6 and TRBJ2-3, reads GAGVSQSPRYKVTKRGQDVALRCDPISGHVSLYWYRQALGQGPEFLTYFNYEAQQDKSGLPNDRFSAERPEGSISTLTIQRTEQRDSAMYRCASSPTPGGGQWTDTQYFGPGTRLTVL.

The V call is TRBV4-1, the J call TRBJ2-3; 11 nucleotides line up with TRBD2. The CDR3 runs to 17 residues. Germline V gene sequence: CDR1 MGHRA, CDR2 YSYEKL. Trimming at V came to 0 bases and at J to 5 bases, leaving 7 bases not matched to a gene. DNA for the CDR3: TGCGCCAGCAGCCAAGAGATTAGCGGGGGGGCTCGAGATACGCAGTATTTT. Protein: CASSQEISGGARDTQYF.

The chain employs TRBV9 and TRBJ2-1; D unresolved. The CDR3 spans 16 residues. With 2 bases removed from V and 7 bases from J, the gap between germline ends came to 19 bases. Germline values: CDR1 SGDLS, CDR2 YYNGEE. DNA of the CDR3: TGTGCCAGCAGCGTCTTGACAACTCCACCATTAAATGAGCAGTTCTTC. Translated, it gives CASSVLTTPPLNEQFF.

In its sample, this clone was seen a few times. The rearrangement joins TRBV5-1 to TRBJ1-1; D ambiguous. V gave up 0 bases and J gave up 4 bases, with 13 bases separating them. This CDR3 contains 15 residues. Germline CDR1 and CDR2: SGHRS and YFSETQ. The CDR3 spells CASSLEGPPGTEAFF. The CDR3 bases are TGCGCCAGCAGCTTGGAGGGCCCGCCAGGCACTGAAGCTTTCTTT.

J is TRBJ2-7 and V is TRBV19; the D gene is possibly TRBD2 (5 bases). Germline loops: CDR1 LNHDA, CDR2 SQIVND (reference sequence). The V and J ends lost 4 bases and 3 bases respectively, with 19 bases between them. This CDR3 spans 16 amino acids. CDR3 loop: CASSRTRDVAFYEQYF. For the CDR3, the DNA is TGTGCCAGTAGTAGAACGAGGGATGTAGCGTTCTACGAGCAGTACTTC.

This clone was recorded once. This chain uses TRBV7-2 with TRBJ1-1, with D perhaps matching TRBD1 (6 bases). There are 15 residues in the CDR3. Trimming pared 1 base from V and 1 base from J, leaving 10 bases between. Germline-derived CDR1 and CDR2 are SGHTA and FQGNSA. This CDR3 is CASSLGGASNTEAFF. CDR3 coding DNA: TGTGCCAGCAGCTTAGGGGGGGCTTCGAACACTGAAGCTTTCTTT.

As concerns this clone: The same CDR3 also results from other DNA sequences found in this sample. V gene TRBV7-9 combines with J gene TRBJ1-4; D ambiguous. The germline V gene encodes CDR1 SEHNR and CDR2 FQNEAQ (reference sequence). V was cut by 3 bases and J by 0 bases, with 5 bases left in between. This CDR3 region has 14 residues. The CDR3 protein is CASSFQATNEKLFF. The DNA for the CDR3 is TGTGCCAGCAGCTTCCAAGCAACTAATGAAAAACTGTTTTTT.

V gene TRBV4-3 combines with J gene TRBJ2-7; D assignment may be TRBD1 or TRBD2 (5 bases each). This CDR3 comprises 15 residues. V lost 1 base and J lost 4, with 14 bases in between. Per germline, CDR1 LGHNA and CDR2 YSLEER. This CDR3 is CASSQGDGAGYEQYF. The DNA of the CDR3 is TGCGCCAGCAGCCAAGGGGACGGAGCCGGGTACGAGCAGTACTTC.

The chain joins TRBV30 to TRBJ1-1; D unclear. V lost 3 bases and J lost 2, with 10 bases in between. Germline V lookup: CDR1 GTSNPN, CDR2 SVGIG (reference sequence). The CDR3 covers 13 residues. CDR3 DNA: TGTGCCTGGAGGACCGTACGAAACACTGAAGCTTTCTTT. Amino acids: CAWRTVRNTEAFF.

The J gene is TRBJ1-6, the V gene TRBV7-9, with D perhaps matching TRBD1 (5 bases). Germline loops: CDR1 SEHNR, CDR2 FQNEAQ (reference sequence). Trimming took off 4 bases at V and 6 bases at J, with 7 bases between the two ends. The CDR3 extends over 13 amino acids. In DNA form, the CDR3 reads TGTGCCAGCAGCTGGGGCTTTAATTCACCCCTCCACTTT. Residues: CASSWGFNSPLHF. The variable domain in full, completed from reference TRBV7-9 and TRBJ1-6, reads DTGVSQNPRHKITKRGQNVTFRCDPISEHNRLYWYRQTLGQGPEFLTYFQNEAQLEKSRLLSDRFSAERPKGSFSTLEIQRTEQGDSAMYLCASSWGFNSPLHFGNGTRLTVT.